Following are 2 T cell receptor beta chains from one sample sequenced in a study of T cells after yellow fever vaccination. TCRdb analysed the 5' RACE reads with MiXCR anew, one entry per CDR3 protein. The data contain 45,000 to 75,000 distinct CDR3 sequences, 5% to 6.5% of them seen just once; the ten biggest clones take up about a third. This specimen was PBMCs, either bulk or a sorted T-cell subset (CD4+, CD8+, memory, or dextramer-sorted; not recorded which), taken on the day of the yellow fever booster vaccination. These TCRs come from a man younger than 30 who received the YFV17D yellow fever vaccine.

This clonotype was seen at least ten times. The rearrangement links TRBV29-1 to TRBJ2-1; no firm D call. V lost 5 bases, J lost 2 bases, and 4 bases lay in between. The CDR3 is 11 residues long. CDR1 SQVTM and CDR2 ANQGSEA come from the germline V gene. The CDR3, as DNA: TGCAGCGTTTTAACCTACAATGAGCAGTTCTTC. Protein product: CSVLTYNEQFF.

In this sample, this clonotype turned up many times. The V and J genes are TRBV29-1 and TRBJ2-3; 12 bases line up with TRBD1. Trimming at V came to 5 bases and at J to 4 bases, leaving 4 bases not matched to a gene. CDR3 length: 14 amino acids. From germline, CDR1 is SQVTM and CDR2 ANQGSEA. The CDR3 nucleotides read TGCAGCGTTTCGGGACAGGGGGCGGCAGATACGCAGTATTTT. Its protein is CSVSGQGAADTQYF.